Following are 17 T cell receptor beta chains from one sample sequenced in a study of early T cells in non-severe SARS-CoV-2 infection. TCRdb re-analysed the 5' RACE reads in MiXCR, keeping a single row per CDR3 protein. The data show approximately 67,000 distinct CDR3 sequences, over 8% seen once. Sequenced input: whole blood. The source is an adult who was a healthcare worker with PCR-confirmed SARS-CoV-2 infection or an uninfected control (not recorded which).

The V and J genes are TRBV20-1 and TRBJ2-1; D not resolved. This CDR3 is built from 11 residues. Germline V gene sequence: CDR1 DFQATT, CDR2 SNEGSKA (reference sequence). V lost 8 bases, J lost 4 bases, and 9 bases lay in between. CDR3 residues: CSIRPYNEQFF. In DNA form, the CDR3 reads TGCAGTATCCGCCCATACAATGAGCAGTTCTTC.

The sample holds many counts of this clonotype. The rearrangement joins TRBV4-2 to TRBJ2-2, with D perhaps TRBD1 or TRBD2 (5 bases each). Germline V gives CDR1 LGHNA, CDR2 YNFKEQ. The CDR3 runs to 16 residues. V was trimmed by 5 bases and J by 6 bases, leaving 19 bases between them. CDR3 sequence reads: CASSALGELPPGELFF. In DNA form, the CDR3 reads TGTGCCAGCAGCGCGTTAGGGGAGCTTCCCCCCGGGGAGCTGTTTTTT.

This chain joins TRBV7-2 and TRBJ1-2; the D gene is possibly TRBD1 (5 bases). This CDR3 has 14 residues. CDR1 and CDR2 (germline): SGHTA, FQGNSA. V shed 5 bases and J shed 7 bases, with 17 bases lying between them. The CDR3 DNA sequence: TGTGCCAGCAGCCAACTAGAGGGGCGCTTTGGCTACACCTTC. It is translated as CASSQLEGRFGYTF.

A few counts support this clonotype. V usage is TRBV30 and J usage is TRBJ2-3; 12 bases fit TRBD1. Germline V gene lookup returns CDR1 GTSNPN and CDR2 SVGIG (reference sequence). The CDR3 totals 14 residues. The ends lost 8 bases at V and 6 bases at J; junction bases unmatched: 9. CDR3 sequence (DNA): TGTGCCGGAGGACCGGGACAGGGGGCGGATACGCAGTATTTT. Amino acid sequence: CAGGPGQGADTQYF.

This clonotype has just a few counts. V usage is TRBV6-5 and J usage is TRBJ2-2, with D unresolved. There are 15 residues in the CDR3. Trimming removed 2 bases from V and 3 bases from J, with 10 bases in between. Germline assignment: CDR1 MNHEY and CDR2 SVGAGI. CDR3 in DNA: TGTGCCAGCAGTTACGGGGTCGGATACACCGGGGAGCTGTTTTTT. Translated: CASSYGVGYTGELFF.

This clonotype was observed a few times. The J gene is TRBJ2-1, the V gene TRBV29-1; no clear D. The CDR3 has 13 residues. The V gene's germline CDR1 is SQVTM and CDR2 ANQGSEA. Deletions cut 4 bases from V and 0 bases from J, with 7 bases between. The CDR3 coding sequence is TGCAGCGTTGCCCCCCGCTCCTACAATGAGCAGTTCTTC. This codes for CSVAPRSYNEQFF.

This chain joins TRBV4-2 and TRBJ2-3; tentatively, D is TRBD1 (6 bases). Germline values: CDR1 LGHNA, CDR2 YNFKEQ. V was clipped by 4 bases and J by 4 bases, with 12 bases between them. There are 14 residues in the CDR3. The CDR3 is CASSRSRQADTQYF. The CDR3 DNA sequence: TGTGCCAGCAGCCGATCCCGACAGGCAGATACGCAGTATTTT.

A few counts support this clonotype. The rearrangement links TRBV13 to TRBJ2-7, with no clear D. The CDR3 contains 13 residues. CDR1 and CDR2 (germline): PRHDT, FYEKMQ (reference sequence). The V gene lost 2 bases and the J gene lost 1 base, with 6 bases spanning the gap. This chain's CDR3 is CASSLKESYEQYF. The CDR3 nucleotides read TGTGCCAGCAGCTTAAAAGAGTCCTACGAGCAGTACTTC.

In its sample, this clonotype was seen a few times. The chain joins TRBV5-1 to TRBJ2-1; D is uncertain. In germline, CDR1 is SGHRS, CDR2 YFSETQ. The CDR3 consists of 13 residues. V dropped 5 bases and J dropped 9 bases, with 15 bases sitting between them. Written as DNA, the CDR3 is TGCGCCAGCAGTCTCCAGGAGTTGTCTGAGCAGTTCTTC. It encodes CASSLQELSEQFF.

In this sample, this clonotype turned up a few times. The CDR3 region is CASRVGQWDTEAFF. In DNA form, the CDR3 reads TGCGCCAGCAGGGTCGGACAGTGGGACACTGAAGCTTTCTTT. The V gene is TRBV5-1, the J gene TRBJ1-1; D might be TRBD1 (6 bases). V was shortened by 5 bases and J by 3 bases, with 14 bases between the two germline ends. Germline V lookup: CDR1 SGHRS, CDR2 YFSETQ. The length of the CDR3 is 14 residues.

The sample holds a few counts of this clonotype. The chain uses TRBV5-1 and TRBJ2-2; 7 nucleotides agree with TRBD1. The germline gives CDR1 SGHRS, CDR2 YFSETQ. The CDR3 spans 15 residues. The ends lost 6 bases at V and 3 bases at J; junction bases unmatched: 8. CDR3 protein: CASTEQGLYTGELFF. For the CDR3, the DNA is TGCGCCAGCACCGAACAGGGGCTTTACACCGGGGAGCTGTTTTTT.

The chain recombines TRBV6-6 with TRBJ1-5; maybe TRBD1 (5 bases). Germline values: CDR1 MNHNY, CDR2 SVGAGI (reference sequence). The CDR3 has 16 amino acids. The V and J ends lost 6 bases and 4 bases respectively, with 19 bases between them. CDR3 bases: TGTGCCAGCAGAGACGCCGGGGCCTCGGGTAATCAGCCCCAGCATTTT. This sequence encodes CASRDAGASGNQPQHF.

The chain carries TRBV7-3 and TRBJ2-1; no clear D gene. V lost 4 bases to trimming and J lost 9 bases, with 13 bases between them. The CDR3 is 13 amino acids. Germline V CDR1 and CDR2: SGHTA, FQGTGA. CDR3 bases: TGTGCCAGCAGCTCCAGTAATGTGGCTGAGCAGTTCTTC. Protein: CASSSSNVAEQFF.

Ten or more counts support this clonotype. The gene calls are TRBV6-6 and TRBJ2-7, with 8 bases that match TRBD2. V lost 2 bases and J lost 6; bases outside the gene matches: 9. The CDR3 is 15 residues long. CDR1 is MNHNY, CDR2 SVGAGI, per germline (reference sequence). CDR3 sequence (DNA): TGTGCCAGCAGTTACAACCCAGGACTAGCCGTCGAGCAGTACTTC. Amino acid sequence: CASSYNPGLAVEQYF.

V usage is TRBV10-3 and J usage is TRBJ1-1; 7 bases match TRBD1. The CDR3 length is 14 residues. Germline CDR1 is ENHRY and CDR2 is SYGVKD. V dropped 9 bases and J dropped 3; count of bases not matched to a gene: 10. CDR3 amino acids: CAILSNQGDTEAFF. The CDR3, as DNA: TGTGCCATTTTATCGAATCAGGGGGACACTGAAGCTTTCTTT.

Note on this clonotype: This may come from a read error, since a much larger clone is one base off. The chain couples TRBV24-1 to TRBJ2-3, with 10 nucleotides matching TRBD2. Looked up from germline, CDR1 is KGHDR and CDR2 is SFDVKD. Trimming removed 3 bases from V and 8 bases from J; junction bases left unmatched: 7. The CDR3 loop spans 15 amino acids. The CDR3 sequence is CATSDVRAGGGTQYF. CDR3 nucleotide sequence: TGTGCCACCAGTGATGTACGAGCGGGAGGGGGTACGCAGTATTTT.

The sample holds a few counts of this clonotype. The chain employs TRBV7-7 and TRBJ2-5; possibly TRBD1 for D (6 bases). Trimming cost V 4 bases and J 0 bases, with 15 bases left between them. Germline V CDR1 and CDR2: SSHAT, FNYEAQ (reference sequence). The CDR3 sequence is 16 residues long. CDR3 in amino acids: CASSSRQAEYQETQYF. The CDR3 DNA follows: TGTGCCAGCAGCTCCCGACAGGCTGAATACCAAGAGACCCAGTACTTC.